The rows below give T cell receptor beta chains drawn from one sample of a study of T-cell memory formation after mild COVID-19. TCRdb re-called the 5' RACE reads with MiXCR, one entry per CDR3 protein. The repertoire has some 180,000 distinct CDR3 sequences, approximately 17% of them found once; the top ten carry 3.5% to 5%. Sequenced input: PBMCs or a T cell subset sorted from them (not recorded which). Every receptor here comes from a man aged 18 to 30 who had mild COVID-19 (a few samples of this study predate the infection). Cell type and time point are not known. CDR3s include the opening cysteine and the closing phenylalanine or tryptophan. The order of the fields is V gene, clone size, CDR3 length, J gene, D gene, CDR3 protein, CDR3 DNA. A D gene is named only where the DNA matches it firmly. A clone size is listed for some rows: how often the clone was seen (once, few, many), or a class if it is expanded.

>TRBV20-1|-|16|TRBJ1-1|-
CSARVLGQPMNTEAFF
TGCAGTGCTAGGGTGTTAGGACAGCCAATGAACACTGAAGCTTTCTTT
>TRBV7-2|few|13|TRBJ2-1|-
CASPAPGMVEQFF
TGTGCCTCTCCCGCTCCCGGGATGGTGGAGCAGTTCTTC
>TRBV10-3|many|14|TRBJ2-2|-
CAISESSNTGELFF
TGTGCCATCAGTGAGTCGAGCAACACCGGGGAGCTGTTTTTT
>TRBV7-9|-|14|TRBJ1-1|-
CASSFGGAHTEAFF
TGTGCCAGCAGCTTTGGGGGGGCTCACACTGAAGCTTTCTTT
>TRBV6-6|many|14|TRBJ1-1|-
CASSYAVAGTEAFF
TGTGCCAGCAGTTACGCGGTAGCGGGCACTGAAGCTTTCTTT
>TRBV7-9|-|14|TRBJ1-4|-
CASSLTGTTEKLFF
TGTGCCAGCAGCTTAACCGGGACAACTGAAAAACTGTTTTTT
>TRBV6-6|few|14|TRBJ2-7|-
CASSYSTGGWEQYF
TGTGCCAGCAGTTACTCGACCGGAGGTTGGGAGCAGTACTTC
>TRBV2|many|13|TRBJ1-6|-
CASSAGLNSPLHF
TGTGCCAGCAGTGCGGGACTTAATTCACCCCTCCACTTT
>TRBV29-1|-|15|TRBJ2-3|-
CSVEEEGPSTDTQYF
TGCAGCGTTGAAGAGGAAGGGCCGAGCACAGATACGCAGTATTTT
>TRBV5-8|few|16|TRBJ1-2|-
CASSLGGSGLGFGYTF
TGTGCCAGCAGCTTGGGCGGGAGCGGATTGGGTTTTGGCTACACCTTC
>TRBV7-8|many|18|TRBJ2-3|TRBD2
CASSVGSGGGLSTDTQYF
TGTGCCAGCAGCGTGGGGAGCGGGGGGGGACTAAGCACAGATACGCAGTATTTT
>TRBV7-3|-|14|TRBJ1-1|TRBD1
CASSSPTGHTEAFF
TGTGCCAGCAGCTCCCCGACAGGGCACACTGAAGCTTTCTTT
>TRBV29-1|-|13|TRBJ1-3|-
CSGGQSSGNTIYF
TGCAGCGGCGGACAGTCCTCTGGAAACACCATATATTTT
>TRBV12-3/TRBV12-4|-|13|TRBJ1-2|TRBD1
CASSLRDRGGYTF
TGTGCCAGCAGCCTCCGGGACAGGGGTGGCTACACCTTC
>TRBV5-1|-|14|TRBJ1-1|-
CASSLEQPNTEAFF
TGCGCCAGCAGCTTGGAACAGCCGAACACTGAAGCTTTCTTT
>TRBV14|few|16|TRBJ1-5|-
CASSQGRIISNQPQHF
TGTGCCAGCAGCCAGGGCAGGATAATAAGCAATCAGCCCCAGCATTTT
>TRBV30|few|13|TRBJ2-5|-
CAWNLGGPETQYF
TGTGCCTGGAATTTGGGGGGGCCGGAGACCCAGTACTTC
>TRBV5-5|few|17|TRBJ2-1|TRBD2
CASASGGARLSLNEQFF
TGTGCCAGCGCTAGCGGGGGGGCCAGGCTATCGCTGAATGAGCAGTTCTTC
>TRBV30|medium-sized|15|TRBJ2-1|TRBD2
CAWSVLGGEFHEQFF
TGTGCCTGGAGTGTACTGGGGGGGGAGTTCCATGAGCAGTTCTTC
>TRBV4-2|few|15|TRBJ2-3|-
CASSQGGSRADTQYF
TGTGCCAGCAGCCAAGGAGGTAGCCGGGCAGATACGCAGTATTTT
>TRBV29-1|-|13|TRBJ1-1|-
CSVKGRVNTEAFF
TGCAGCGTTAAGGGTAGAGTGAACACTGAAGCTTTCTTT
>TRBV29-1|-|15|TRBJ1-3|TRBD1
CSAQGRDRGRNTIYF
TGCAGCGCCCAAGGACGGGACAGGGGAAGGAACACCATATATTTT
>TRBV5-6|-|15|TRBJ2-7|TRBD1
CASSLLTGGRYEQYF
TGTGCCAGCAGCTTGTTGACAGGGGGAAGGTACGAGCAGTACTTC
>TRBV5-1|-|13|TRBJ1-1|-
CASGGLSSTEAFF
TGCGCCAGCGGAGGGTTGTCGAGCACTGAAGCTTTCTTT